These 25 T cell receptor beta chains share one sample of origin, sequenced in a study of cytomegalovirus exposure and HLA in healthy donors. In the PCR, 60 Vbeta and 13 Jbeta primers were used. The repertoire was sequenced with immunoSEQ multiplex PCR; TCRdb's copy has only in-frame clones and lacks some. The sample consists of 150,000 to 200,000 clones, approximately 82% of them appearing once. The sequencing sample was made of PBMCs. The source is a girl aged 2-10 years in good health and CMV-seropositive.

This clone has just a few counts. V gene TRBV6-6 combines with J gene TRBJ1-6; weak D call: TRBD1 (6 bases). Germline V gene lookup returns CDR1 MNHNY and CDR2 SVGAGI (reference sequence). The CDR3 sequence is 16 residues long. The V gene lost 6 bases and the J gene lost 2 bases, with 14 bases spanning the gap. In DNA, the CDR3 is TGTGCCAGCAGGGTGGCAGGGGCTACCTATAATTCACCCCTCCACTTT. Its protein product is CASRVAGATYNSPLHF.

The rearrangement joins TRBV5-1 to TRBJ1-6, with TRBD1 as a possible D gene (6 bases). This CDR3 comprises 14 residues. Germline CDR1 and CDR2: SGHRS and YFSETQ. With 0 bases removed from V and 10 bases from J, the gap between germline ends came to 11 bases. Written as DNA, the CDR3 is TGCGCCAGCAGCTTGGGCGACAGGACCTCACCCCTCCACTTT. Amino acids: CASSLGDRTSPLHF.

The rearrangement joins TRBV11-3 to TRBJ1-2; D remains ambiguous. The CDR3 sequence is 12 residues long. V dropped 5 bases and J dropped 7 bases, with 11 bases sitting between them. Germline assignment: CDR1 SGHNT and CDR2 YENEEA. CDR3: CASSTGVRGYTF. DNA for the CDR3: TGTGCCAGCAGCACCGGGGTCCGTGGCTACACCTTC.

DNA of the CDR3: TGTGCCAGCAGAGAGAGTCTTCCGGGCACTGAAGCTTTCTTT. Amino acids: CASRESLPGTEAFF. The chain combines TRBV28 with TRBJ1-1; D gene ambiguous. V lost 6 bases, J lost 4 bases, and 15 bases lay in between. Looked up from germline, CDR1 is MDHEN and CDR2 is SYDVKM. CDR3 size: 14 residues.

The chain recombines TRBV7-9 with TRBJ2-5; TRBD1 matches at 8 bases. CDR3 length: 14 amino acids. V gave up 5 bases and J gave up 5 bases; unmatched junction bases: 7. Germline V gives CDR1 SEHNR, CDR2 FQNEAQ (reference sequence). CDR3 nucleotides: TGTGCCAGCAGCCAGACAGGGGCAACGGAGACCCAGTACTTC. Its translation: CASSQTGATETQYF. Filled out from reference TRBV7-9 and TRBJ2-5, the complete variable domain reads DTGVSQNPRHKITKRGQNVTFRCDPISEHNRLYWYRQTLGQGPEFLTYFQNEAQLEKSRLLSDRFSAERPKGSFSTLEIQRTEQGDSAMYLCASSQTGATETQYFGPGTRLLVL.

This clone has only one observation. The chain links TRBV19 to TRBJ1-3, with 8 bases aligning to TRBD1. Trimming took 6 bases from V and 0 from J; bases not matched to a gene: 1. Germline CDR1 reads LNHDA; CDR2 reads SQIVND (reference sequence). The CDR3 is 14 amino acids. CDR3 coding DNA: TGTGCCAGTAGAACAGGGGGCTCTGGAAACACCATATATTTT. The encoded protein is CASRTGGSGNTIYF.

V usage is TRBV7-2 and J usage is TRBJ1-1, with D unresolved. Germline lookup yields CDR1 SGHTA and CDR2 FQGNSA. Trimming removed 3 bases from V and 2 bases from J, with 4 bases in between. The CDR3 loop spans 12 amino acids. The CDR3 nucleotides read TGTGCCAGCAGCTTTATTAACACTGAAGCTTTCTTT. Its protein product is CASSFINTEAFF. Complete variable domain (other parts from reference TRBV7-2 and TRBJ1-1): GAGVSQSPSNKVTEKGKDVELRCDPISGHTALYWYRQSLGQGLEFLIYFQGNSAPDKSGLPSDRFSAERTGGSVSTLTIQRTQQEDSAVYLCASSFINTEAFFGQGTRLTVV.

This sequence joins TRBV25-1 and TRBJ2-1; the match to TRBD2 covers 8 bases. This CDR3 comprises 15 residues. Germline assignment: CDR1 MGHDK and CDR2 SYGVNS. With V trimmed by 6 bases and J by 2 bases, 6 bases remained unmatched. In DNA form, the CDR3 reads TGTGCCAGCAGGTCAGCGGGGGCGGCCTACAATGAGCAGTTCTTC. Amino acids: CASRSAGAAYNEQFF.

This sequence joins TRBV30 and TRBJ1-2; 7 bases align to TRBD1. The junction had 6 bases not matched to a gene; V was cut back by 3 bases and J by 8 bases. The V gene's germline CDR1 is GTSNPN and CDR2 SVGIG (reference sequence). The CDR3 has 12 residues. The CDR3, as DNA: TGTGCCTGGAGCGAACAGGGGATGGGCTACACCTTC. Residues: CAWSEQGMGYTF.

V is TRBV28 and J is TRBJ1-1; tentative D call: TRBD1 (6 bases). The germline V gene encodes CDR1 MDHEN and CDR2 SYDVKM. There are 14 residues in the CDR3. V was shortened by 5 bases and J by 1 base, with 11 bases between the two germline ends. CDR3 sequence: CASSAPGQNTEAFF. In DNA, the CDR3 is TGTGCCAGCAGTGCGCCGGGACAGAACACTGAAGCTTTCTTT.

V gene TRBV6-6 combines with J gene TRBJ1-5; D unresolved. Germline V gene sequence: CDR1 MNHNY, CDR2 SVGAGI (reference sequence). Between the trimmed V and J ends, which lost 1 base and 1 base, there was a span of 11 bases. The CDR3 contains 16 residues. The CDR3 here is CASSYLGGVSNQPQHF. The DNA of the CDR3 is TGTGCCAGCAGTTACTTAGGCGGTGTGAGCAATCAGCCCCAGCATTTT.

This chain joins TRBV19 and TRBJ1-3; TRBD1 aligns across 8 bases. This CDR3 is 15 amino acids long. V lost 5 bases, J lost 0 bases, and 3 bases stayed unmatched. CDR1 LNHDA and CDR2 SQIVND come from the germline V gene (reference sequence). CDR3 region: CASSGTGLSGNTIYF. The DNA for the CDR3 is TGTGCCAGTAGTGGGACAGGTCTCTCTGGAAACACCATATATTTT.

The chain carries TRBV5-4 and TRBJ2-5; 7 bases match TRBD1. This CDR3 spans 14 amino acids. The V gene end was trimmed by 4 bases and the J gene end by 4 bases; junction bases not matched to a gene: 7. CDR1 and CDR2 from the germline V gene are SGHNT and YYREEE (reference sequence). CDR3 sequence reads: CASSPDRPGETQYF. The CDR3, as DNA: TGTGCCAGCAGCCCGGACAGGCCGGGAGAGACCCAGTACTTC.

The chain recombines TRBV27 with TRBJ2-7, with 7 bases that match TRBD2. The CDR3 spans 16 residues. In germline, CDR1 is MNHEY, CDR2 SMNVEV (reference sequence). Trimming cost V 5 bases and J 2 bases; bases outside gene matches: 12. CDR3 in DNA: TGTGCCAGCAGTCCACCGCACGGGACTAAGCCCTACGAGCAGTACTTC. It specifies CASSPPHGTKPYEQYF.

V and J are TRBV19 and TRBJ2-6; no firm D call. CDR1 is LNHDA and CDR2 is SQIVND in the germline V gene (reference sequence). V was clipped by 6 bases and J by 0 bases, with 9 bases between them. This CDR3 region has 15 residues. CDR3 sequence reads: CASSSGYSGANVLTF. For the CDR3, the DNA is TGTGCCAGTAGCTCCGGTTACTCTGGGGCCAACGTCCTGACTTTC. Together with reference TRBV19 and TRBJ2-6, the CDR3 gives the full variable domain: DGGITQSPKYLFRKEGQNVTLSCEQNLNHDAMYWYRQDPGQGLRLIYYSQIVNDFQKGDIAEGYSVSREKKESFPLTVTSAQKNPTAFYLCASSSGYSGANVLTFGAGSRLTVL.

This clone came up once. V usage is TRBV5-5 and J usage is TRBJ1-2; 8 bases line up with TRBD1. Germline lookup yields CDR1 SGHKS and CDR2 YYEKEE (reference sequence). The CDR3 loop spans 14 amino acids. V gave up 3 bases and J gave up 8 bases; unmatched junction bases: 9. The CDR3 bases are TGTGCCAGCAGCTACGACAGGGGAATAGGCGGCTACACCTTC. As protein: CASSYDRGIGGYTF. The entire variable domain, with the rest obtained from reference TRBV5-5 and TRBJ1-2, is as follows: DAGVTQSPTHLIKTRGQQVTLRCSPISGHKSVSWYQQVLGQGPQFIFQYYEKEERGRGNFPDRFSARQFPNYSSELNVNALLLGDSALYLCASSYDRGIGGYTFGSGTRLTVV.

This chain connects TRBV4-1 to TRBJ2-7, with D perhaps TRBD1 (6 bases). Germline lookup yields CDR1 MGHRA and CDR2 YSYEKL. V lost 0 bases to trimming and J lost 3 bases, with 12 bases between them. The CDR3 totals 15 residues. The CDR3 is CASSQDGGRGYEQYF. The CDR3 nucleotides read TGCGCCAGCAGCCAAGATGGGGGCAGGGGCTACGAGCAGTACTTC.

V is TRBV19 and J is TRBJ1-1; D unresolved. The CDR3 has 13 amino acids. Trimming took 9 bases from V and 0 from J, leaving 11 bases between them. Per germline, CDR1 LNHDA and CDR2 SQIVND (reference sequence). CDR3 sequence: CASFHRVNTEAFF. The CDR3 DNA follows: TGTGCCAGCTTCCATCGGGTGAACACTGAAGCTTTCTTT.

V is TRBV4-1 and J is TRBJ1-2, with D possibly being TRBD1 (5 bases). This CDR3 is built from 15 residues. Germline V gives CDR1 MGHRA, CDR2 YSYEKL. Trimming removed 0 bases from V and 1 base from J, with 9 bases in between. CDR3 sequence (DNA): TGCGCCAGCAGCCAAGAGCGACAGCTTAACTATGGCTACACCTTC. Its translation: CASSQERQLNYGYTF.

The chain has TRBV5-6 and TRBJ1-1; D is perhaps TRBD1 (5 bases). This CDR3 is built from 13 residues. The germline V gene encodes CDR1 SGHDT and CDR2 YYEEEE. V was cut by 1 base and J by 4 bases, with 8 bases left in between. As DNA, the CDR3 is TGTGCCAGCAGCTTGAGTAGGGGCACTGAAGCTTTCTTT. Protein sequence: CASSLSRGTEAFF.

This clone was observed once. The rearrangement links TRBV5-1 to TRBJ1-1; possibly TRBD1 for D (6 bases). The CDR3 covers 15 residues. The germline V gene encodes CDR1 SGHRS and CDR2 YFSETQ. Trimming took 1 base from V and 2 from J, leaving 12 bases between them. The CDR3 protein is CASSLLGQGNTEAFF. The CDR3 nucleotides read TGCGCCAGCAGCTTGTTGGGACAAGGAAACACTGAAGCTTTCTTT.

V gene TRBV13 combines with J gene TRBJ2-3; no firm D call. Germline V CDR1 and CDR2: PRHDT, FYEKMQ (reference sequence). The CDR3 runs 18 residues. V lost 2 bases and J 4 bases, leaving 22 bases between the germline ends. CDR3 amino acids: CASSLPRGATVGADTQYF. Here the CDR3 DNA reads TGTGCCAGCAGCTTACCTCGCGGTGCTACCGTGGGTGCAGATACGCAGTATTTT.

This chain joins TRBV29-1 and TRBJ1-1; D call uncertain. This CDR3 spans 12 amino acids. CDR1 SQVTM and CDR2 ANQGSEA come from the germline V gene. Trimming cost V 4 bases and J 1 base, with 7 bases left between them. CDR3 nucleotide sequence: TGCAGCGTTGGACACCCGAACACTGAAGCTTTCTTT. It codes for CSVGHPNTEAFF.

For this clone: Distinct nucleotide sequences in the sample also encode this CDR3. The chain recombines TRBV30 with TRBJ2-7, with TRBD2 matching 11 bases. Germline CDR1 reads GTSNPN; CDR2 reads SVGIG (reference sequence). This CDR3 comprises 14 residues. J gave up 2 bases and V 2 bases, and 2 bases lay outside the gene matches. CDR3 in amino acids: CAWSRLAGPYEQYF. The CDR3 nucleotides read TGTGCCTGGAGTCGACTAGCGGGACCCTACGAGCAGTACTTC.

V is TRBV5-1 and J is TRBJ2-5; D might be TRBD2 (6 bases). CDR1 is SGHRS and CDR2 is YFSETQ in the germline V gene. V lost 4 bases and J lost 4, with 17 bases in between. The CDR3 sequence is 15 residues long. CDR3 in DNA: TGCGCCAGCAGCCGCCGAATCACTAGCACAGAGACCCAGTACTTC. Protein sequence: CASSRRITSTETQYF.